In this sample, the clone carrying this TCR beta chain turned up many times. Antigen specificity is unknown. TCR beta CDR3 sequences were amplified from RNA transcripts. First-round RT-PCR with HTBI primers amplified the TCR CDR3 region. TCRdb ran MiXCR on the multiplex PCR reads and lists one entry per CDR3 protein. The sample lists 550,000 to 600,000 distinct CDR3 sequences, 16% occurring once. Participants, patients aged 18 to 65, had newly diagnosed hyperthyroidism with a duration under 2 months. Lactation, pregnancy, other autoimmune disease or uncontrolled infection led to exclusion of patients. The sample belongs to a study of T cells in Graves' hyperthyroidism and ophthalmopathy. As for the study in general: The authors collected peripheral blood at initial diagnosis, before any treatment.

This CDR3 has 14 amino acids. Germline assignment: CDR1 SGHTA and CDR2 FQGNSA. V was cut by 3 bases and J by 6 bases, with 15 bases left in between. Study-wide points: Most thyroid clonotypes with frequency above 0.001 were detected in blood.

The chain is built from TRBV7-2 and TRBJ2-7; D gene unclear. This clonotype was obtained from a woman under 30 with Graves' hyperthyroidism. The sample consisted of blood. Here the CDR3 reads CASSLGMQAPEQYF. In DNA form, the CDR3 reads TGTGCCAGCAGCTTGGGGATGCAAGCGCCCGAGCAGTACTTC.